This T cell receptor beta chain was documented in a study of regulatory T cells in long-lasting Graves disease. Time point noted: persistent/refractory GD, antithyroid drugs over 5 years with positive TRAb. Isolated PBMC RNA provided the starting material for the TCR library. Note on this clonotype: Its target is unknown.

Arm-PCR of CDR3 regions and iRepertoire HTBI primers were the basis on which TCR beta libraries were built. TCRdb reprocessed the multiplex PCR reads via MiXCR and lists one record per CDR3 protein. Among hundreds of thousands of distinct CDR3 sequences listed, about 30% were seen once. The study's findings and limits: Study was limited to peripheral blood, excluding thyroid tissue. Lower TCR diversity characterized persistent Graves' patients relative to newly diagnosed patients. Owing to a sample size that was small, accuracy may have been reduced. Clonotypes that were public and shared totalled fewer than 3,500 in persistent patients versus 750 to 1,000 in new patients.

The TCR sequence derives from a female donor with Graves disease. Material: peripheral blood mononuclear cells (PBMCs), obtained when the disease was refractory, from a patient treated with antithyroid drugs.

The CDR3 coding sequence is TGCGCCAGCAGCTTGTCCAGGGGACTAGCGGGATTCACAGATACGCAGTATTTT. Its translation: CASSLSRGLAGFTDTQYF. The chain is built from TRBV5-1 and TRBJ2-3; 13 nucleotides line up with TRBD2. With 1 base clipped from V and 2 bases from J, the junction kept 7 bases outside the gene matches. Germline CDR1 is SGHRS and CDR2 is YFSETQ. This CDR3 spans 18 amino acids.